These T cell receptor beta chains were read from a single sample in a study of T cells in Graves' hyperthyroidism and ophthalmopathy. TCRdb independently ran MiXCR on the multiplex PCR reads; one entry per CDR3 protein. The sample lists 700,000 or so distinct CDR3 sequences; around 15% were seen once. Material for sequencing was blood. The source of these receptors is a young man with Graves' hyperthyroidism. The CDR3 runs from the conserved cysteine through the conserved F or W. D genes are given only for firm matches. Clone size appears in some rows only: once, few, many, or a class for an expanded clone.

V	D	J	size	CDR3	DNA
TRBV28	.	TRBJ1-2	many	CASSTITGVGYTF	TGTGCCAGCAGTACAATCACTGGAGTTGGCTACACCTTC
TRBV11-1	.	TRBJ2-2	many	CASRGGLNTGELFF	TGTGCCAGCAGGGGAGGACTCAACACCGGGGAGCTGTTTTTT
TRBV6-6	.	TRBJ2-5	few	CASSYGRQETQYF	TGTGCCAGCAGTTACGGCAGACAAGAGACCCAGTACTTC
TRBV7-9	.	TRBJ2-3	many	CASSTSQGTDTQYF	TGTGCCAGCAGCACATCACAGGGCACAGATACGCAGTATTTT
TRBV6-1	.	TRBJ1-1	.	CASKVRENTEAFF	TGTGCCAGCAAGGTAAGAGAGAACACTGAAGCTTTCTTT
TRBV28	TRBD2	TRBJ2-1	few	CASRSTSGRAYYNEQFF	TGTGCCAGCAGGTCGACTAGCGGGAGGGCCTACTACAATGAGCAGTTCTTC
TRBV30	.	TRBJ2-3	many	CAWSVLRAGGTDTQYF	TGTGCCTGGAGTGTATTAAGGGCAGGGGGCACAGATACGCAGTATTTT
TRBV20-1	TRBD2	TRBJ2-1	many	CSARTSGFSYNEQFF	TGCAGTGCTAGGACTAGCGGCTTCTCCTACAATGAGCAGTTCTTC
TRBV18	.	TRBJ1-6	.	CASSQGPAYNSPLHF	TGTGCCAGCTCACAGGGACCGGCCTATAATTCACCCCTCCACTTT
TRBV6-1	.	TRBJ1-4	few	CASGSHPRRNEKLFF	TGTGCCAGCGGATCCCACCCACGACGAAATGAAAAACTGTTTTTT
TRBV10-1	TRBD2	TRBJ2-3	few	CTSSPGLAGHGDTQYF	TGCACCAGCAGCCCCGGACTAGCGGGACATGGGGATACGCAGTATTTT
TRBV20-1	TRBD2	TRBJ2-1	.	CSAPGLAEYNEQFF	TGCAGTGCTCCAGGACTAGCGGAATACAATGAGCAGTTCTTC
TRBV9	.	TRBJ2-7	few	CASSVDRRGEQYF	TGTGCCAGCAGCGTGGACAGGCGGGGAGAGCAGTACTTC
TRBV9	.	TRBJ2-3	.	CASSAQPSPRTDTQYF	TGTGCCAGCAGCGCCCAACCCTCCCCTCGCACAGATACGCAGTATTTT
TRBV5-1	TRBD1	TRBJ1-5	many	CASSLGPGQNQPQHF	TGCGCCAGCAGCTTGGGTCCGGGACAGAATCAACCCCAGCATTTT
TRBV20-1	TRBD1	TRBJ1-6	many	CSPQGWNSPLHF	TGCAGTCCACAGGGGTGGAATTCACCCCTCCACTTT
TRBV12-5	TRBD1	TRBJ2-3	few	CASGPTGGVTDTQYF	TGTGCTAGTGGTCCCACAGGGGGCGTTACAGATACGCAGTATTTT
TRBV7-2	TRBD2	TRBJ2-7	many	CASSLWTSGRAEQYF	TGTGCCAGCAGCTTGTGGACTAGCGGGAGGGCCGAGCAGTACTTC
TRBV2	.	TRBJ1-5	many	CASGAGNQPQHF	TGTGCCAGCGGCGCTGGCAATCAGCCCCAGCATTTT
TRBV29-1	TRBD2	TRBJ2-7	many	CSVEDATSGIYEQYF	TGCAGCGTTGAAGACGCGACTAGCGGGATCTACGAGCAGTACTTC
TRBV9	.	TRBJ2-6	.	CASSGASGANVLTF	TGTGCCAGCAGCGGGGCCTCTGGGGCCAACGTCCTGACTTTC
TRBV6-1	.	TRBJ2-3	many	CASSGGHSTDTQYF	TGTGCCAGCAGCGGGGGACATAGCACAGATACGCAGTATTTT
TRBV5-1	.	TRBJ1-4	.	CASSPGVREKLFF	TGCGCCAGCAGCCCGGGGGTTCGTGAAAAACTGTTTTTT
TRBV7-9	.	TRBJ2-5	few	CASSASGSQGQQETQYF	TGTGCCAGCAGCGCGAGTGGGTCTCAGGGGCAACAAGAGACCCAGTACTTC
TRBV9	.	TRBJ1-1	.	CASSVVQPLEAFF	TGTGCCAGCAGCGTAGTACAGCCGCTTGAAGCTTTCTTT
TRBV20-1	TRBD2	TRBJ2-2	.	CSARDPSGSNTGELFF	TGCAGTGCTAGAGATCCTAGCGGGAGTAACACCGGGGAGCTGTTTTTT
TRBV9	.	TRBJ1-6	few	CASSRSPNRLDNSPLHF	TGTGCCAGCAGTCGTTCCCCTAACCGCCTGGATAATTCACCCCTCCACTTT
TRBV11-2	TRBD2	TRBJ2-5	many	CASSTRTSGSYETQYF	TGTGCCAGCAGCACCCGGACTAGCGGGAGCTATGAGACCCAGTACTTC
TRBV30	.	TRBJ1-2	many	CAWSGGSTYGYTF	TGTGCCTGGAGTGGCGGATCGACCTATGGCTACACCTTC
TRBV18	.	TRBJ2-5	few	CASSPWTSQETQYF	TGTGCCAGCTCACCGTGGACAAGTCAAGAGACCCAGTACTTC
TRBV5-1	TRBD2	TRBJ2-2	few	CASQGLAGGDTGELFF	TGCGCCAGCCAGGGACTAGCGGGAGGAGACACCGGGGAGCTGTTTTTT
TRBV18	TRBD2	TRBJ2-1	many	CASSPPTSGSANEQFF	TGTGCCAGCTCACCACCTACTAGCGGGAGTGCCAATGAGCAGTTCTTC
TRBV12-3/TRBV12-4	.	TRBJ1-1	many	CASAFLDEAFF	TGTGCCAGCGCGTTTTTGGATGAAGCTTTCTTT
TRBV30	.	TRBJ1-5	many	CAWSGGISNQPQHF	TGTGCCTGGAGCGGAGGGATTAGCAATCAGCCCCAGCATTTT
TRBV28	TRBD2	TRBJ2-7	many	CASRSRIWGALAGLSYEQYF	TGTGCCAGCAGATCTAGGATCTGGGGGGCACTAGCGGGCCTATCCTACGAGCAGTACTTC
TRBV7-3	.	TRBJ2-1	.	CASSLNTEQEQFF	TGTGCCAGCAGCTTAAATACCGAGCAGGAGCAGTTCTTC
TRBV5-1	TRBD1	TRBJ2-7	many	CASRNDRGYEQYF	TGCGCCAGCAGGAACGACAGGGGCTACGAGCAGTACTTC
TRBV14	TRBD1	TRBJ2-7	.	CASSPTFGTGSYEQYF	TGTGCCAGCAGCCCGACTTTCGGGACAGGGAGCTACGAGCAGTACTTC
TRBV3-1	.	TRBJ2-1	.	CASSQESSEQFF	TGTGCCAGCAGCCAAGAATCCAGTGAGCAGTTCTTC
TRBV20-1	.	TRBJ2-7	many	CSAKAGILYEQYF	TGCAGTGCTAAGGCAGGGATCCTCTACGAGCAGTACTTC
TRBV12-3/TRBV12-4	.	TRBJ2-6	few	CASSLQGLANVLTF	TGTGCCAGCAGTTTACAGGGATTGGCCAACGTCCTGACTTTC
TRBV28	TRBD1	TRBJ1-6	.	CASSPGQNNSLLHF	TGTGCCAGCAGTCCGGGACAGAATAATTCACTCCTCCACTTT
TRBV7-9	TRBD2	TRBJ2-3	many	CASSSHRLAGVTDTQYF	TGTGCCAGCAGCTCCCACCGGCTAGCGGGAGTTACAGATACGCAGTATTTT
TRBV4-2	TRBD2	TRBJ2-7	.	CASSQYGTSGTSYEQYF	TGTGCCAGCAGCCAATACGGGACTAGCGGAACGTCCTACGAGCAGTACTTC
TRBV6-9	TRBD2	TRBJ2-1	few	CASRYSKPGTRGEQFF	TGTGCCAGCAGATACTCGAAACCCGGGACTAGGGGTGAGCAGTTCTTC
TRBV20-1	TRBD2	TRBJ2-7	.	CSARDGTSGLSYEQYF	TGCAGTGCTAGAGATGGGACTAGCGGGCTTTCCTACGAGCAGTACTTC
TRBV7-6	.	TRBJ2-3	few	CASRHRSTDTQYF	TGTGCCAGCAGGCACCGGTCCACAGATACGCAGTATTTT
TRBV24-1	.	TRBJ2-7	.	CATSPGDRLLYEQYF	TGTGCCACCAGCCCAGGGGACCGCCTCCTCTACGAGCAGTACTTC
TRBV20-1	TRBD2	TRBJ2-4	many	CSARAASGSRYIQYF	TGCAGTGCTAGAGCTGCTAGCGGGAGTAGGTACATTCAGTACTTC
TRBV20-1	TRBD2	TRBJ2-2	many	CSASSYSGTSPSNTGELFF	TGCAGTGCTTCATCTTACTCCGGGACTAGCCCCTCGAACACCGGGGAGCTGTTTTTT
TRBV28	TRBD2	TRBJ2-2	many	CASSRDSGMDTGELFF	TGTGCCAGCAGTAGAGATAGCGGGATGGACACCGGGGAGCTGTTTTTT
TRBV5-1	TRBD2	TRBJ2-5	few	CASSRTTSGSGETQYF	TGCGCCAGCAGCCGTACGACTAGCGGGAGCGGGGAGACCCAGTACTTC
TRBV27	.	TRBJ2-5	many	CASSTAAGTQYF	TGTGCCAGCAGTACGGCCGCGGGGACCCAGTACTTC
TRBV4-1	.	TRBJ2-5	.	CASNQSRGETQYF	TGCGCCAGCAACCAATCTAGGGGGGAGACCCAGTACTTC
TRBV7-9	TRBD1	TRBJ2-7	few	CASSLAGQPYEQYF	TGTGCCAGCAGCTTAGCGGGACAGCCCTACGAGCAGTACTTC